This T cell receptor (beta chain) appears in the sequencing data of a study of blood T cell repertoires in COVID-19 (dated by TCRdb to the early 2020s). Notes on the research overall: Samples from collaborators originated in the United States, Italy and Spain and spanned both the acute and convalescent phases of COVID-19. The prospective study material was composed of cDNA or gDNA derived from T cells, B-cell-depleted T cells, or PBMCs. Where available, HLA class I and class II types were taken from metadata supplied by the sample provider and were not determined by assay-based typing. The dataset comprised deeply sampled blood TCRbeta repertoires from subjects exposed to, actively infected with, or recovered from COVID-19. A freely available public database, intended as a resource for researchers studying the immune response to SARS-CoV-2, is where the repertoires were released. Samples came from the ongoing ImmuneRACE study (first 160 participants) plus 1,254 subjects from 6 global collaborators. Nearly every sample came with metadata listing a de-identified subject ID, COVID-19 status, age in years and sex.

TCRbeta CDR3 regions were amplified from genomic DNA by means of the immunoSEQ Assay, a bias-controlled multiplex PCR. The authors' pipeline ran thus. Within the assay, amplification of reference gene primers was used to estimate how many nucleated cells each sample contained. To quantify the absolute abundance of each unique TCRbeta CDR3 rearrangement, sequence reads were collapsed and filtered. Productive Simpson clonality was computed per sample as the square root of Simpson's diversity index over productive rearrangements. Imported from immuneACCESS, the table was reduced by TCRdb to in-frame sequences with V and J called. These copies leave out some clones; in studies compared against another copy, an unresolved V gene accounts for under half, and the cause of the remainder is not known. V and J calls and clone size come straight from that table; D and trimming were deduced from the DNA. The sample table lists about 120,000 clones, roughly 87% of them with a count of one. Approximately 10% of the sample lies in the top ten.

Broader findings and caveats from the paper: How much clinical and demographic metadata was included differed by source and by participant, and the metadata was provided uncurated.

A word on this clone: The target of this receptor is not known. Nothing much larger sits one base from this clone, and base qualities are not available.

Collaborating institutions collected whole blood in K2EDTA tubes following their own protocols. For TCRbeta analysis, collaborators shipped samples as frozen whole blood, isolated PBMCs, or DNA extracted from either of those sample types. The sequence came from a man aged 80 or over with acute or convalescent COVID-19. Sequencing was carried out using peripheral blood.

The sequence in DNA is TGCGCCAGCACGACCCCGGGACAGGAAAACATTCAGTACTTC. Its protein reads: CASTTPGQENIQYF. This sequence uses TRBV5-1 and TRBJ2-4, with 8 bases in between that match TRBD1. Including the terminal cysteine and phenylalanine, the CDR3 comprises 14 residues. This entry keeps only the CDR3 DNA: 42 bases, framed from base 1. Trimming removed 6 bases from V and 5 bases from J; the gene matches leave 7 bases unexplained. The germline V gene supplies CDR1 SGHRS and CDR2 YFSETQ.